The rows below give T cell receptor beta chains drawn from one sample of a study of cytomegalovirus exposure and HLA in healthy donors. Sequencing used immunoSEQ multiplex PCR; TCRdb keeps in-frame clones, though not all of them. Of a few hundred thousand clones listed, just under 85% were seen once; the top ten hold roughly 2%. The sequencing sample was made of PBMCs. The receptors come from a woman aged 40 to 50 in good health and CMV-seropositive. Both conserved end residues are part of each CDR3. The D gene is left open where the match is weak.

D gene	V gene	J gene	CDR3 protein	CDR3 DNA
.	TRBV18	TRBJ2-1	CASSPNRNEQFF	TGTGCCAGCTCACCAAACAGGAATGAGCAGTTCTTC
TRBD1	TRBV2	TRBJ1-2	CASRVKLDRRGGYTF	TGTGCCAGCAGGGTTAAACTGGACAGGAGGGGTGGCTACACCTTC
.	TRBV9	TRBJ2-7	CASSVQGGPYEQYF	TGTGCCAGCAGCGTCCAGGGAGGACCCTACGAGCAGTACTTC
.	TRBV30	TRBJ2-6	CAWSPRGANVLTF	TGTGCCTGGAGTCCCAGAGGGGCCAACGTCCTGACTTTC
TRBD1	TRBV30	TRBJ1-5	CAFSSDRGGNQPQHF	TGTGCCTTCTCCTCGGACAGGGGAGGAAATCAGCCTCAGCATTTT
TRBD1	TRBV7-2	TRBJ2-1	CASSLALGTAYNEQFF	TGTGCCAGCAGCTTAGCGCTGGGGACAGCCTACAATGAGCAGTTCTTC
TRBD2	TRBV27	TRBJ2-3	CASSVTSGATDTQYF	TGTGCCAGCAGTGTCACTAGCGGGGCCACAGATACGCAGTATTTT
.	TRBV7-9	TRBJ1-1	CASSQTANTEAFF	TGTGCCAGCAGCCAGACAGCGAACACTGAAGCTTTCTTT
.	TRBV16	TRBJ2-2	CASSQSIGLAATGELFF	TGTGCCAGCAGCCAATCGATCGGGCTAGCAGCCACCGGGGAGCTGTTTTTT
.	TRBV21-1	TRBJ1-6	CASPDGRDSYNSPLHF	TGTGCCTCTCCGGACGGACGGGACTCCTATAATTCACCCCTCCACTTT